The 32 T cell receptor beta chains below all came from one sample that was sequenced in a study of identical twins. Each CDR3 protein gets one entry after TCRdb re-called the 5' RACE reads with MiXCR. The sample includes 500,000 or so distinct CDR3 sequences, 14% of them seen just once. In addition, the sample was reused for a study of yellow fever vaccine responses in identical twins.

Sequences were obtained from CD4+ T cells sorted from blood. The receptors come from a woman in her late teens or twenties in good health.

The chain carries TRBV5-1 and TRBJ2-1; TRBD2 matches 9 bases. CDR3 length equals 15 residues. The V and J ends lost 6 bases and 7 bases, in that order; junction bases with no gene match: 11. Germline loops: CDR1 SGHRS, CDR2 YFSETQ. CDR3 residues: CASTYLAGAANEQFF. CDR3 nucleotide sequence: TGCGCCAGCACCTATTTAGCGGGAGCCGCAAATGAGCAGTTCTTC.

This clonotype was picked up a small number of times. The chain joins TRBV20-1 to TRBJ1-4; D remains ambiguous. This CDR3 contains 13 residues. In germline, CDR1 is DFQATT, CDR2 SNEGSKA (reference sequence). V lost 0 bases and J 5 bases, leaving 7 bases between the germline ends. CDR3 residues: CSARDRANEKLFF. The DNA of the CDR3 is TGCAGTGCTAGAGATAGGGCAAATGAAAAACTGTTTTTT.

The chain couples TRBV15 to TRBJ2-3; D might be TRBD2 (7 bases). CDR1 and CDR2 (germline): LNHNV, YYDKDF (reference sequence). The CDR3 loop spans 16 amino acids. Trimming took 0 bases from V and 3 from J, leaving 13 bases between them. CDR3 in amino acids: CATSRDRGAWTDTQYF. The CDR3 DNA sequence: TGTGCCACCAGCAGAGATCGGGGGGCTTGGACAGATACGCAGTATTTT.

The rearrangement joins TRBV7-2 to TRBJ2-5, with D perhaps given as TRBD1 or TRBD2 (5 bases each). Germline V CDR1 and CDR2: SGHTA, FQGNSA. Trimming cost V 3 bases and J 0 bases, with 14 bases left between them. The CDR3 runs to 16 residues. In DNA form, the CDR3 reads TGTGCCAGCAGCTTGGGACGGAGTTGGTACCAAGAGACCCAGTACTTC. It codes for CASSLGRSWYQETQYF.

The chain carries TRBV2 and TRBJ2-5; 7 bases align to TRBD1. The germline V gene encodes CDR1 SNHLY and CDR2 FYNNEI. The CDR3 extends over 14 amino acids. Trimming removed 3 bases from V and 2 bases from J; junction bases left unmatched: 3. The CDR3 loop is CASSETGPQETQYF. In DNA form, the CDR3 reads TGTGCCAGCAGTGAGACAGGGCCACAAGAGACCCAGTACTTC. The entire variable domain, with the rest obtained from reference TRBV2 and TRBJ2-5, is as follows: EPEVTQTPSHQVTQMGQEVILRCVPISNHLYFYWYRQILGQKVEFLVSFYNNEISEKSEIFDDQFSVERPDGSNFTLKIRSTKLEDSAMYFCASSETGPQETQYFGPGTRLLVL.

The chain carries TRBV7-9 and TRBJ2-5, with 8 bases matching TRBD1. Trimming removed 3 bases from V and 3 bases from J; junction bases left unmatched: 3. This CDR3 is 14 amino acids long. From germline, CDR1 is SEHNR and CDR2 FQNEAQ (reference sequence). The CDR3 bases are TGTGCCAGCAGCTTTGCGGACAGGGAAGAGACCCAGTACTTC. This codes for CASSFADREETQYF.

The chain carries TRBV5-1 and TRBJ1-1; D is unclear. Looked up from germline, CDR1 is SGHRS and CDR2 is YFSETQ. The length of the CDR3 is 14 residues. V lost 3 bases and J 0 bases, leaving 9 bases between the germline ends. CDR3 sequence reads: CASSYPGLNTEAFF. The CDR3 DNA reads TGCGCCAGCAGCTACCCAGGACTGAACACTGAAGCTTTCTTT.

The chain joins TRBV6-2 or TRBV6-3 to TRBJ2-1; 15 nucleotides agree with TRBD2. CDR3 length: 19 residues. Germline V gene lookup returns CDR1 MNHEY and CDR2 SVGEGT. J was trimmed by 9 bases and V by 5 bases; bases with no gene match: 17. DNA for the CDR3: TGTGCCAGCAGTCCCTATCTACGGACTAGCGGGAGGGCCTACGGTGAGCAGTTCTTC. Translated, it gives CASSPYLRTSGRAYGEQFF.

The V call is TRBV6-5, the J call TRBJ2-7; the D call may be TRBD1 or TRBD2 (6 bases each). Trimming removed 0 bases from V and 7 bases from J, with 22 bases in between. The CDR3 totals 17 residues. CDR1 MNHEY and CDR2 SVGAGI come from the germline V gene. The DNA for the CDR3 is TGTGCCAGCAGTTACTCAACGAGGTTGGGGGGACACCAAGAGCAGTACTTC. It yields the protein CASSYSTRLGGHQEQYF.

This clonotype was found once. The chain joins TRBV3-1 to TRBJ2-5; tentatively, D is TRBD2 (5 bases). Germline CDR1 reads LGHDT; CDR2 reads YNNKEL (reference sequence). CDR3 length equals 14 residues. Trimming pared 1 base from V and 5 bases from J, leaving 11 bases between. CDR3 loop: CASSQGRGFETQYF. CDR3 sequence (DNA): TGTGCCAGCAGCCAAGGCCGGGGATTCGAGACCCAGTACTTC.

This clonotype was counted only a few times. The chain recombines TRBV12-3 or TRBV12-4 with TRBJ1-5, with D unresolved. V was shortened by 5 bases and J by 7 bases, with 12 bases between the two germline ends. There are 13 residues in the CDR3. CDR3: CASSGPGRQPQHF. DNA for the CDR3: TGTGCCAGCAGTGGCCCGGGAAGGCAGCCCCAGCATTTT.

The genes are TRBV14 and TRBJ2-1; the D gene could be TRBD1 or TRBD2 (5 bases each). V was cut by 4 bases and J by 5 bases, with 15 bases left in between. CDR3 length: 15 amino acids. Germline V CDR1 and CDR2: SGHDN, FVKESK. CDR3 amino acids: CASSRPGTNNNEQFF. The CDR3 DNA is TGTGCCAGCAGCCGGCCCGGGACCAATAACAATGAGCAGTTCTTC.

This clonotype was recorded many times. The V gene is TRBV29-1, the J gene TRBJ2-4; D could derive from TRBD1 or TRBD2 (5 bases each). The V and J ends lost 3 bases and 9 bases respectively, with 15 bases between them. Germline V gives CDR1 SQVTM, CDR2 ANQGSEA. The CDR3 is made up of 13 amino acids. The CDR3 nucleotides are TGCAGCGTTGATGTGGGGCCTGAGGGCATTCAGTACTTC. Translation gives CSVDVGPEGIQYF. Full variable domain (rest looked up from reference TRBV29-1 and TRBJ2-4): SAVISQKPSRDICQRGTSLTIQCQVDSQVTMMFWYRQQPGQSLTLIATANQGSEATYESGFVIDKFPISRPNLTFSTLTVSNMSPEDSSIYLCSVDVGPEGIQYFGAGTRLSVL.

The chain is built from TRBV27 and TRBJ2-3, with 12 bases lining up with TRBD1. In germline, CDR1 is MNHEY, CDR2 SMNVEV (reference sequence). V lost 4 bases and J lost 2; bases outside the gene matches: 13. This CDR3 spans 19 amino acids. In DNA, the CDR3 is TGTGCCAGCAGTTCCTCGGGACAGGGGGCAACTTATACCACAGATACGCAGTATTTT. It translates to CASSSSGQGATYTTDTQYF.

The CDR3 spells CASSYSGGNTDTQYF. CDR3 nucleotide sequence: TGTGCCAGCAGCTATAGCGGGGGCAACACAGATACGCAGTATTTT. The chain combines TRBV11-2 with TRBJ2-3; 9 bases line up with TRBD2. With V trimmed by 4 bases and J by 2 bases, 4 bases remained unmatched. There are 15 residues in the CDR3. The V gene's germline CDR1 is SGHAT and CDR2 FQNNGV.

The chain carries TRBV2 and TRBJ2-1; 11 positions match TRBD2. This CDR3 region has 17 residues. Germline CDR1 reads SNHLY; CDR2 reads FYNNEI. The V and J ends lost 0 bases and 7 bases, in that order; junction bases with no gene match: 8. The CDR3: CASSEAGTSGLRNEQFF. In DNA, the CDR3 is TGTGCCAGCAGTGAAGCCGGGACTAGCGGCCTCCGAAATGAGCAGTTCTTC. The whole variable domain, filled in from reference TRBV2 and TRBJ2-1, reads EPEVTQTPSHQVTQMGQEVILRCVPISNHLYFYWYRQILGQKVEFLVSFYNNEISEKSEIFDDQFSVERPDGSNFTLKIRSTKLEDSAMYFCASSEAGTSGLRNEQFFGPGTRLTVL.

V gene TRBV7-9 combines with J gene TRBJ2-1; TRBD1 might be the D (6 bases). The germline V and J ends were trimmed by 5 bases and 3 bases, with 11 bases remaining between them. CDR3 length: 14 residues. Germline lookup yields CDR1 SEHNR and CDR2 FQNEAQ (reference sequence). CDR3: CASSLRDIYNEQFF. The CDR3 coding sequence is TGTGCCAGCAGCCTCCGGGACATCTACAATGAGCAGTTCTTC.

CDR3 DNA: TGTGCCAGCAGTGAGAGATTGGGGCATGGCTACACCTTC. Amino acids: CASSERLGHGYTF. V gene TRBV27 combines with J gene TRBJ1-2, with D perhaps TRBD1 (5 bases). With 5 bases removed from V and 6 bases from J, the gap between germline ends came to 13 bases. The CDR3 runs to 13 residues. Looked up from germline, CDR1 is MNHEY and CDR2 is SMNVEV (reference sequence).

The chain has TRBV5-6 and TRBJ2-1; TRBD1 is a possible D gene (6 bases). This CDR3 has 16 residues. The V end was cut by 3 bases, the J end by 6 bases, with 19 bases between. Per germline, CDR1 SGHDT and CDR2 YYEEEE. The CDR3 reads CASSSPMWQGLNEQFF. In DNA form, the CDR3 reads TGTGCCAGCAGCTCGCCGATGTGGCAGGGGCTCAATGAGCAGTTCTTC.

V usage is TRBV7-2 and J usage is TRBJ2-5; either TRBD1 or TRBD2 may fit D (5 bases each). The CDR3 totals 15 residues. Germline V CDR1 and CDR2: SGHTA, FQGNSA. V lost 3 bases to trimming and J lost 2 bases, with 13 bases between them. The DNA of the CDR3 is TGTGCCAGCAGCTTTTACCGGGACCGGCAAGAGACCCAGTACTTC. Protein: CASSFYRDRQETQYF.

This clonotype was counted a few times. The chain joins TRBV20-1 to TRBJ1-1, with a tentative D call TRBD1 (6 bases). Per the germline V gene, CDR1 is DFQATT and CDR2 is SNEGSKA (reference sequence). This CDR3 contains 15 residues. The germline V and J ends were trimmed by 6 bases and 0 bases, with 17 bases remaining between them. The CDR3, as DNA: TGCAGTGCCCCGGGGGGCAGGATTATGAACACTGAAGCTTTCTTT. Translating gives CSAPGGRIMNTEAFF.

This chain uses TRBV9 with TRBJ2-1; a possible D gene is TRBD1 (5 bases). Trimming pared 1 base from V and 7 bases from J, leaving 9 bases between. CDR3 length: 13 amino acids. Germline-derived CDR1 and CDR2 are SGDLS and YYNGEE. CDR3 loop: CASSVNQGNEQFF. CDR3 DNA: TGTGCCAGCAGCGTAAACCAGGGAAATGAGCAGTTCTTC.

The rearrangement joins TRBV30 to TRBJ2-7; 8 bases agree with TRBD1. The CDR3 has 13 residues. V gave up 5 bases and J gave up 5 bases; unmatched junction bases: 8. Germline V lookup: CDR1 GTSNPN, CDR2 SVGIG (reference sequence). The CDR3 region is CAWGGTGRNEQYF. The CDR3 coding sequence is TGTGCCTGGGGCGGGACAGGTAGGAACGAGCAGTACTTC.

The rearrangement joins TRBV7-9 to TRBJ1-4, with a tentative D call TRBD1 (6 bases). The CDR3 has 13 residues. Germline loops: CDR1 SEHNR, CDR2 FQNEAQ (reference sequence). Trimming removed 5 bases at V and 8 bases at J, with 12 bases between. DNA of the CDR3: TGTGCCAGCAGCATGACAGGATACGAAAAACTGTTTTTT. Residues: CASSMTGYEKLFF.

This clonotype was counted between two and nine times. This chain connects TRBV6-1 to TRBJ2-2, with a possible D match to TRBD1 (6 bases). CDR1 is MNHNS and CDR2 is SASEGT in the germline V gene. The CDR3 sequence is 14 residues long. The ends were cut back, 4 bases at V and 4 bases at J, with 10 bases in the middle. Here the CDR3 DNA reads TGTGCCAGCAGTGGCAGGGGCGCCACCGGGGAGCTGTTTTTT. This gives the protein CASSGRGATGELFF.

This clonotype was recorded at least ten times. This chain uses TRBV6-5 with TRBJ1-1; D not certain. Trimming left V 0 bases short and J 0 bases short, with 5 bases between. Germline V gives CDR1 MNHEY, CDR2 SVGAGI. The CDR3 consists of 14 residues. CDR3 in DNA: TGTGCCAGCAGTTACTCGAGAGTGAACACTGAAGCTTTCTTT. Its protein product is CASSYSRVNTEAFF.

This clonotype showed up many times. At one end the junction does not follow the germline gene, possibly because of a read error. V usage is TRBV7-3 and J usage is TRBJ2-7; 9 bases are shared with TRBD1. Germline V gene sequence: CDR1 SGHTA, CDR2 FQGTGA. This CDR3 comprises 15 residues. CDR3 sequence (DNA): TGCGCCAGCAGCCTCGGACAGGGGCTTTCCTACGAGCAGTACTTC. This sequence encodes CASSLGQGLSYEQYF.

This clonotype was observed a few times. CDR3 DNA sequence: TGTGCCAGCAGTTGGTCTCGCGTGTTGAGGGAGCAGTACTTC. This codes for CASSWSRVLREQYF. The V call is TRBV6-2 or TRBV6-3, the J call TRBJ2-7; D not certain. The CDR3 is 14 residues long. Germline-derived CDR1 and CDR2 are MNHEY and SVGEGT. Trimming pared 4 bases from V and 7 bases from J, leaving 17 bases between.

This clonotype was picked up a small number of times. The rearrangement joins TRBV4-1 to TRBJ2-5; possibly TRBD1 for D (5 bases). This CDR3 has 14 amino acids. V lost 0 bases and J 6 bases, leaving 11 bases between the germline ends. Germline V gives CDR1 MGHRA, CDR2 YSYEKL. CDR3 in DNA: TGCGCCAGCAGCCAAGATCCCTTGGGGCAGACCCAGTACTTC. Translating it yields CASSQDPLGQTQYF.

V is TRBV11-2 and J is TRBJ2-7, with TRBD2 matching 9 bases. Germline values: CDR1 SGHAT, CDR2 FQNNGV. Trimming cost V 5 bases and J 3 bases; bases outside gene matches: 11. The CDR3 spans 16 residues. The CDR3, as DNA: TGTGCCAGCAGCCCTAAGGCTAGCGGGACACACTACGAGCAGTACTTC. Encoded protein: CASSPKASGTHYEQYF.

This clonotype appeared a few times. The V gene is TRBV7-8, the J gene TRBJ2-7; D unclear. The germline V and J ends were trimmed by 0 bases and 3 bases, with 12 bases remaining between them. Per the germline V gene, CDR1 is SGHVS and CDR2 is FQNEAQ. This CDR3 region has 15 residues. CDR3 residues: CASSLAAGSYYEQYF. The CDR3 DNA follows: TGTGCCAGCAGCTTAGCCGCCGGCAGCTACTACGAGCAGTACTTC.

This clonotype has just a few counts. V gene TRBV12-3 or TRBV12-4 combines with J gene TRBJ2-1; the D gene is possibly TRBD2 (6 bases). CDR3 size: 18 residues. V was pared by 2 bases and J by 1 base, with 18 bases between. CDR3 nucleotides: TGTGCCAGCAGTTTAAGGCTAGCGCGGTTAATATCCTACAATGAGCAGTTCTTC. It encodes CASSLRLARLISYNEQFF.